The entry that follows covers one TCR beta chain sequence. Clones were sequenced by immunoSEQ multiplex PCR, and TCRdb holds only the in-frame ones, with some missing. The repertoire holds roughly 130,000 clones, with roughly 83% as singletons. This entry is derived from a study of blood T cell repertoires in COVID-19. Across the study: Spain, Italy and the United States supplied samples that represented acute and convalescent COVID-19.

There are 16 residues in the CDR3. The junction had 7 bases not matched to a gene; V was cut back by 0 bases and J by 5 bases. Germline values: CDR1 MGHRA, CDR2 YSYEKL. The rearrangement links TRBV4-1 to TRBJ1-5; 7 bases are a match to TRBD1. The sample comprised peripheral blood. This TCR derives from a woman in her twenties or thirties who had recovered from COVID-19. CDR3 protein: CASSQEQGNRYQPQHF. As DNA, the CDR3 is TGCGCCAGCAGCCAAGAACAGGGGAATCGGTATCAGCCCCAGCATTTT.